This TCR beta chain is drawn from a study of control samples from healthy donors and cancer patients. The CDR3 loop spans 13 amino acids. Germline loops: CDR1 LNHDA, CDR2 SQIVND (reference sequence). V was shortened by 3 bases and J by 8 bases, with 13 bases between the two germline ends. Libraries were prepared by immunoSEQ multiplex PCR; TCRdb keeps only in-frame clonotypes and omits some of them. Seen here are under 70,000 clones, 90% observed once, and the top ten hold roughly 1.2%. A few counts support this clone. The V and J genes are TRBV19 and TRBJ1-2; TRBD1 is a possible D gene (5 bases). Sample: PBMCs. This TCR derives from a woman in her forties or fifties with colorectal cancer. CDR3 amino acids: CASSIQRDGGYTF. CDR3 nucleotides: TGTGCCAGTAGTATTCAAAGGGACGGCGGCTACACCTTC.